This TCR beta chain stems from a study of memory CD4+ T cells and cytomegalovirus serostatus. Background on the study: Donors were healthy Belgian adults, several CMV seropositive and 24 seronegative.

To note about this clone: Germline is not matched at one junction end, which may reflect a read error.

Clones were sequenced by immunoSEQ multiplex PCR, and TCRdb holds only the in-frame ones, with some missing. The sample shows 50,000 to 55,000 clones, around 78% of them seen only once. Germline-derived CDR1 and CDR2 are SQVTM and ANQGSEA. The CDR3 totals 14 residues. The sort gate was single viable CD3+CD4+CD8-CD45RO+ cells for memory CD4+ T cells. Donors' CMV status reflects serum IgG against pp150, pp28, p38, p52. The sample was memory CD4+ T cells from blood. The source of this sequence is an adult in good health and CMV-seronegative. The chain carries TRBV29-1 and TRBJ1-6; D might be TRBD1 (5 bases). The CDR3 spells CSVQEAGFDSPLHF. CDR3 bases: TGCAGCGTTCAAGAGGCAGGGTTTGATTCACCCCTCCACTTT.